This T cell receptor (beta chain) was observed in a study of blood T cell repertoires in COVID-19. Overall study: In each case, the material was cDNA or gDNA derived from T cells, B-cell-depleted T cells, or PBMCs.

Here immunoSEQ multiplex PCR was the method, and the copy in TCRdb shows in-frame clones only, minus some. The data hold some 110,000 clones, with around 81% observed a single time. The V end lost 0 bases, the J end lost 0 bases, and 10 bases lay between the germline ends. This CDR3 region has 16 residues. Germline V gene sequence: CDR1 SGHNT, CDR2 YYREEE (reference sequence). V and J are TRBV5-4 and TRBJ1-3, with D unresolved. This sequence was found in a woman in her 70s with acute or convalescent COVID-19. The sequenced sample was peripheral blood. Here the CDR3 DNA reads TGTGCCAGCAGCTTGGGGGCAGCCACCTCTGGAAACACCATATATTTT. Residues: CASSLGAATSGNTIYF. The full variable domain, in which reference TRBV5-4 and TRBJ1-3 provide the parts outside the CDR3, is ETGVTQSPTHLIKTRGQQVTLRCSSQSGHNTVSWYQQALGQGPQFIFQYYREEENGRGNFPPRFSGLQFPNYSSELNVNALELDDSALYLCASSLGAATSGNTIYFGEGSWLTVV.